This T cell receptor (beta chain) came from a study of T cells after yellow fever vaccination. About the research overall: Researchers used SMART-Seq v4 Ultra Low Input to prepare fractions that had low cell numbers. The study, taken as a whole, reports: The study re-detected most primary-vaccination clones after the booster (approximately 96% CD4, approximately 88% CD8). Peak timing came faster in the weaker secondary response, day 5 versus 15.

Production of TCR cDNA was by 5'RACE template switching, which also added a universal primer site and UMIs. One entry per CDR3 protein results from TCRdb running MiXCR on the 5' RACE reads. The profile covers approximately 580,000 distinct CDR3 sequences, with about a sixth appearing a single time and approximately 15% taken by the ten largest. The CDR3 has 18 amino acids. Germline V gene data show CDR1 as SGHAT and CDR2 as FQDESV (reference sequence). Trimming removed 3 bases from V and 3 bases from J, with 21 bases in between. This clonotype has more than one count but fewer than ten. Its antigen is unidentified.

The receptor's source is a man aged 18-30 years who received the YFV17D yellow fever vaccine. Sample: PBMCs, taken around 5 days after the first yellow fever vaccination. The J gene is TRBJ1-5, the V gene TRBV11-1; D perhaps matches TRBD1 (6 bases). This chain's CDR3 is CASSFQLTGSGVNQPQHF. CDR3 nucleotide sequence: TGTGCCAGCAGCTTTCAACTCACAGGGAGTGGGGTCAATCAGCCCCAGCATTTT.